The rows below give T cell receptor beta chains drawn from one sample of a study of cytomegalovirus exposure and HLA in healthy donors. Only in-frame clones appear in the TCRdb table, and some are missing; sequencing was by immunoSEQ multiplex PCR. Here the sample spans about 59,000 clones, approximately 80% being singletons. The sequenced sample was PBMCs. These receptor sequences come from a woman in her 40s in good health and CMV-seronegative. Both conserved end residues are part of each CDR3. The D gene is left open where the match is weak. Clone size, where shown, is once, few, many, or a class for clones that have expanded.

v_call: TRBV7-2; d_call: -; j_call: TRBJ1-1; clone_size: -; cdr3_nt: TGTGCCAGCAGCTTACCGAGCACCCTCGGGAACACTGAAGCTTTCTTT; cdr3_aa: CASSLPSTLGNTEAFF
v_call: TRBV7-8; d_call: TRBD2; j_call: TRBJ2-1; clone_size: -; cdr3_nt: TGTGCCAGCAGCTTAGGCCGGGGGACTAGGCCGCCAGGATACAATGAGCAGTTCTTC; cdr3_aa: CASSLGRGTRPPGYNEQFF
v_call: TRBV7-9; d_call: -; j_call: TRBJ2-1; clone_size: -; cdr3_nt: TGTGCCAGCAGAGACGGACTGACCGAGTACAATGAGCAGTTCTTC; cdr3_aa: CASRDGLTEYNEQFF
v_call: TRBV27; d_call: TRBD1; j_call: TRBJ2-7; clone_size: once; cdr3_nt: TGTGCCAGCAGTCCCGGGACAGGGGGCGGGCAGTACTTC; cdr3_aa: CASSPGTGGGQYF
v_call: TRBV15; d_call: -; j_call: TRBJ1-4; clone_size: -; cdr3_nt: TGTGCCACCAGCAGAGATCCGGGAGCGGGTGAAAAACTGTTTTTT; cdr3_aa: CATSRDPGAGEKLFF
v_call: TRBV19; d_call: TRBD1; j_call: TRBJ2-2; clone_size: -; cdr3_nt: TGTGCCAGTACCAGAGGACAGGGGATGGCCGGGGAGCTGTTTTTT; cdr3_aa: CASTRGQGMAGELFF
v_call: TRBV28; d_call: TRBD2; j_call: TRBJ2-1; clone_size: -; cdr3_nt: TGTGCCAGCAGCAAACTAGCGGAGTACAATGAGCAGTTCTTC; cdr3_aa: CASSKLAEYNEQFF
v_call: TRBV28; d_call: -; j_call: TRBJ1-2; clone_size: -; cdr3_nt: TGTGCCAGCAGTGATCCTGGACAGTATGGCTACACCTTC; cdr3_aa: CASSDPGQYGYTF
v_call: TRBV6-1; d_call: TRBD2; j_call: TRBJ2-4; clone_size: -; cdr3_nt: TGTGCCAGCAGTGAGGAGGCGGGAGTAGCCAAAAACATTCAGTACTTC; cdr3_aa: CASSEEAGVAKNIQYF
v_call: TRBV29-1; d_call: TRBD1; j_call: TRBJ2-7; clone_size: -; cdr3_nt: TGCAGCGTTACCGGGACAGGGCCTCAGCGGGTTTACTTC; cdr3_aa: CSVTGTGPQRVYF
v_call: TRBV5-6; d_call: -; j_call: TRBJ2-5; clone_size: -; cdr3_nt: TGTGCCAGCAGCTTGGAGCAGGGCACGCTGTTGGAGACCCAGTACTTC; cdr3_aa: CASSLEQGTLLETQYF
v_call: TRBV6-1; d_call: TRBD1; j_call: TRBJ1-1; clone_size: -; cdr3_nt: TGTGCCAGCAGTGAGGGCCCTCGACAGGGAAGCACTGAAGCTTTCTTT; cdr3_aa: CASSEGPRQGSTEAFF
v_call: TRBV13; d_call: TRBD1; j_call: TRBJ1-3; clone_size: -; cdr3_nt: TGTGCCAGCAGCTTAGAGCGACAGGGGGCGTGGGGAAACACCATATATTTT; cdr3_aa: CASSLERQGAWGNTIYF
v_call: TRBV29-1; d_call: -; j_call: TRBJ2-7; clone_size: -; cdr3_nt: TGCAGCGTCGCTACACAAACAGCTATCTACGAGCAGTACTTC; cdr3_aa: CSVATQTAIYEQYF
v_call: TRBV4-1; d_call: -; j_call: TRBJ2-3; clone_size: -; cdr3_nt: TGCGCCAGCAGCCAAGATGGCAGGGGTGGAGATACGCAGTATTTT; cdr3_aa: CASSQDGRGGDTQYF
v_call: TRBV28; d_call: -; j_call: TRBJ1-1; clone_size: -; cdr3_nt: TGTGCCAGCAGTTTAACAGTCATGAACACTGAAGCTTTCTTT; cdr3_aa: CASSLTVMNTEAFF
v_call: TRBV28; d_call: -; j_call: TRBJ1-3; clone_size: -; cdr3_nt: TGTGCCAGCAGTCAGGCTGCCTTACTTTTCTCTGGAAACACCATATATTTT; cdr3_aa: CASSQAALLFSGNTIYF